This TCR beta chain emerged from a study of T cell repertoires in cytomegalovirus infection. Study-level information: The study used recently identified HLA-C-restricted and well-studied HLA-B-restricted CMV epitopes. Both CMV infection and a matching HLA type were indicated by public TCR beta signatures. Notes on the study in general: Carriage of CMV together with the relevant HLA was identifiable through cumulative public TCR beta family frequency. The study found HLA-C-restricted CMV-specific TCR beta clonotypes dominating the ex vivo response.

V was cut by 11 bases and J by 6 bases, with 15 bases left in between. Germline-derived CDR1 and CDR2 are SGHTA and FQGNSA. The CDR3 is 12 amino acids. TCRdb re-called the reads with MiXCR, one entry per CDR3 protein. The sample includes roughly 920,000 distinct CDR3 sequences, approximately 32% of them seen just once. This clonotype was counted many times. Its antigen remains unidentified. The sequences come from cultured CD8+ T cells from PBMCs, collected from culture after CMV antigen stimulation. This chain links TRBV7-2 with TRBJ2-3, with D unclear. The clonotype was recovered from a human donor in good health (CMV status not recorded). Some clones in this sample may be carry-over from other donors' samples. This CDR3 reads CASQPRWDTQYF. CDR3 DNA sequence: TGTGCCTCCCAGCCCAGGTGGGATACGCAGTATTTT.